Listed below are T cell receptor beta chains from one sample, sequenced in a study of T cells in Graves' hyperthyroidism and ophthalmopathy. A single record per CDR3 protein comes from TCRdb applying MiXCR to the multiplex PCR reads. The table includes fewer than 450,000 distinct CDR3 sequences, approximately 17% detected once. The sequenced sample was blood. The source of these receptors is a woman aged 25 to 39 with Graves' hyperthyroidism that later progressed to Graves' ophthalmopathy. Both conserved end residues are part of each CDR3. A D gene is named only where the DNA matches it firmly. The size field is filled for only some rows; it gives once, few, many or a size class.

cdr3_nt,cdr3_aa,v_call,clone_size,j_call,d_call,cdr3_length
TGTGCCAGCAGTTCCCCACTAGCTTCCTACAATGAGCAGTTCTTC,CASSSPLASYNEQFF,TRBV6-2/TRBV6-3,many,TRBJ2-1,-,15
TGTGCCAGCAGCGCGGACCAGATAGGGGATACGCAGTATTTT,CASSADQIGDTQYF,TRBV7-9,-,TRBJ2-3,-,14
TGTGCCAGCAGCTTTGTGGGACCTCCCTACGAGCAGTACTTC,CASSFVGPPYEQYF,TRBV11-2,many,TRBJ2-7,-,14
TGTGCCAGCAGCTTAACCACAGGGGCCACAGATACGCAGTATTTT,CASSLTTGATDTQYF,TRBV7-2,many,TRBJ2-3,TRBD1,15
TGTGCCAGCATACGAAAAACAGGGACGTCGGGGAACACTGGAGCTTTCTTT,CASIRKTGTSGNTGAFF,TRBV6-1,few,TRBJ1-1,-,17
TGTGCCAGTAGTATAGCGTCGGCAACCGAAGCTTTCTTT,CASSIASATEAFF,TRBV19,few,TRBJ1-1,-,13
TGCAGCGGAGAGGGTATCTATGGCTACACCTTC,CSGEGIYGYTF,TRBV29-1,many,TRBJ1-2,-,11
TGTGCCAGCAGTGACTCTAGCGGGGGGGCGGATGAGCAGTTCTTC,CASSDSSGGADEQFF,TRBV6-1,many,TRBJ2-1,TRBD2,15
TGTGCCAGCAGTGAATATGAGGGACGGCTCGAGGCTAATGAAAAACTGTTTTTT,CASSEYEGRLEANEKLFF,TRBV25-1,-,TRBJ1-4,-,18
TGCAGTGCTAGAGATGGAGGAATACAGGGAGGATTTGGCTACACCTTC,CSARDGGIQGGFGYTF,TRBV20-1,-,TRBJ1-2,-,16